These T cell receptor beta chains were read from a single sample in a study of CD8 T cells in Susac syndrome. TCRdb independently ran MiXCR on the immunoSEQ multiplex PCR reads; one entry per CDR3 protein. Of 120,000 to 150,000 distinct CDR3 sequences in the sample, roughly 94% were seen once. Sequencing used CD4+ T cells from PBMCs. Receptor source: a human donor in good health. CDR3s leave out the opening cysteine and the closing phenylalanine or tryptophan.

j_gene	v_gene	CDR3aa
TRBJ2-3	TRBV7-9	ASSLAGGRDTQY
TRBJ1-1	TRBV24-1	ATSDLRGQGVNEAF
TRBJ2-3	TRBV12-3/TRBV12-4	ASSFRQGATDTQY
TRBJ2-7	TRBV28	ATTGQSYYEQY
TRBJ1-1	TRBV10-3	AISESRGNTEAF
TRBJ2-3	TRBV5-1	ASSPGLTLSGTQY
TRBJ2-5	TRBV28	ASSSSRTLQETQY
TRBJ1-1	TRBV6-6	ASSYGTERWGTEAF
TRBJ2-2	TRBV30	AWSVRRLATNTGELF
TRBJ2-7	TRBV2	ASSERWRGLAGANYEQY
TRBJ2-7	TRBV7-9	ASSLGGPDEQY
TRBJ2-3	TRBV2	ASSESGSTDTQY
TRBJ2-2	TRBV3-1	ASSHRAMGAGELF
TRBJ2-2	TRBV30	AWSHSGRGTGELF
TRBJ2-4	TRBV12-3/TRBV12-4	ASSIQGRGVKNIQY
TRBJ2-4	TRBV20-1	SAIDRAVNIQY
TRBJ1-2	TRBV3-1	ASSQGFRGYT
TRBJ2-7	TRBV29-1	SVEDRTAGGYEQY
TRBJ1-2	TRBV29-1	SAAGARFGYT
TRBJ2-3	TRBV2	ASSVGATTDTQY
TRBJ1-2	TRBV19	ATKGVLGGYT
TRBJ2-7	TRBV2	ASGKRRDEQY
TRBJ2-1	TRBV15	ATSRGNSGSYNEQF
TRBJ2-2	TRBV25-1	ASSESGVSTGELF
TRBJ1-1	TRBV14	ASSLRVNTEAF
TRBJ2-1	TRBV18	ASSPPTPPNEQF
TRBJ2-4	TRBV28	ASSRENIQY
TRBJ2-5	TRBV3-1	ASSLVRETQY
TRBJ1-2	TRBV7-9	ASSQDHLGGYT
TRBJ1-5	TRBV12-3/TRBV12-4	ASSLGQLNQPQH
TRBJ1-1	TRBV6-6	ASRLGQLNTEAF
TRBJ1-1	TRBV5-4	ASSFRQGGGTEAF
TRBJ2-4	TRBV2	ASSELLLAKNIQY
TRBJ2-3	TRBV7-2	ASSLDQGLSDTQY
TRBJ1-5	TRBV6-1	ASSDDGIYQPQH
TRBJ1-1	TRBV30	AWSVLAGGLKMRAF
TRBJ2-1	TRBV7-9	ASSRSGTSGEQF
TRBJ2-2	TRBV7-3	ASSLIGGFDTGELF
TRBJ1-6	TRBV20-1	SASPGQGYNSPLH
TRBJ1-5	TRBV7-9	ASSFGARQPQH
TRBJ2-3	TRBV2	ASSVRHRTDTQY
TRBJ1-5	TRBV12-3/TRBV12-4	ASSLGARGGNQPQH
TRBJ1-1	TRBV12-3/TRBV12-4	ASSLSGSEAF
TRBJ1-1	TRBV12-3/TRBV12-4	ASSLMGVDTEAF
TRBJ2-1	TRBV7-2	ASSSETSWGYNEQF
TRBJ1-1	TRBV19	ASIPYRGRTEAF
TRBJ2-7	TRBV20-1	SVDRGVYEQY
TRBJ2-1	TRBV11-2	ASSLLAGGAYNEQF
TRBJ1-2	TRBV2	ASRRGGGSNYGYT
TRBJ2-7	TRBV3-1	ASGLGQGNYEQY